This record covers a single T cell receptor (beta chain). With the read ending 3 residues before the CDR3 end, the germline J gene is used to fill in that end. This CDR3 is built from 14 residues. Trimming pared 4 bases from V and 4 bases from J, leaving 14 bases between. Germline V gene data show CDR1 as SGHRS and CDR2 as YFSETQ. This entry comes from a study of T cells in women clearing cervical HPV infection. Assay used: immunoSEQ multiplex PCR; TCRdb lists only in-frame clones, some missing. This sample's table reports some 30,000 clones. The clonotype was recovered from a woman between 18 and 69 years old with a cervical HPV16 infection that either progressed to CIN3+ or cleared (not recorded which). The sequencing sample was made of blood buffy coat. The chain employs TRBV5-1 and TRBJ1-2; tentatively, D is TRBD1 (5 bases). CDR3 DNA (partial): TGCGCCAGCAGCCAGGATGGGGCTGGCTATGGC. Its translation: CASSQDGAGYG. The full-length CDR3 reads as CASSQDGAGYGYTF.